These 20 T cell receptor beta chains came from one sample sequenced in a study of shared clonotypes between healthy human individuals. Sequenced by immunoSEQ multiplex PCR; TCRdb stores in-frame clones only, minus some. Of about 230,000 clones in the sample, about 69% were seen once. The sample taken for sequencing was memory CD4+ T cells sorted from blood. Subset defined: CD45RA-negative fraction. Every receptor here comes from a man aged 30 to 39 in good health.

The chain has TRBV5-1 and TRBJ2-3; no clear D. Germline V CDR1 and CDR2: SGHRS, YFSETQ. The CDR3 totals 15 residues. Trimming removed 4 bases from V and 0 bases from J, with 12 bases in between. The CDR3 nucleotides are TGCGCCAGCAGCCCCGTAGGTATTAGCACAGATACGCAGTATTTT. Protein sequence: CASSPVGISTDTQYF.

The chain employs TRBV25-1 and TRBJ2-2, with TRBD2 matching 9 bases. The CDR3 length is 18 residues. The J segment lost 0 bases and the V segment lost 4 bases, leaving 9 bases of the junction unmatched. The germline CDR1 and CDR2 sequences are MGHDK and SYGVNS. Here the CDR3 reads CASSALAGRPANTGELFF. The CDR3 DNA is TGTGCCAGCAGTGCACTAGCGGGCCGCCCCGCGAACACCGGGGAGCTGTTTTTT.

This chain connects TRBV6-5 to TRBJ2-2, with TRBD2 matching over 7 bases. V dropped 6 bases and J dropped 6; count of bases not matched to a gene: 10. Germline V gene data show CDR1 as MNHEY and CDR2 as SVGAGI. The CDR3 runs 15 residues. This CDR3 reads CASSNMGGVAGELFF. In DNA, the CDR3 is TGTGCCAGCAGCAACATGGGGGGGGTGGCCGGGGAGCTGTTTTTT.

The chain is built from TRBV10-3 and TRBJ1-1; 7 nucleotides align to TRBD1. The CDR3 consists of 14 residues. Germline loops: CDR1 ENHRY, CDR2 SYGVKD. Unmatched junction bases numbered 5, after V lost 6 bases and J lost 1 base. The CDR3 here is CAIRSTGPNTEAFF. In DNA, the CDR3 is TGTGCCATCAGATCGACAGGGCCGAACACTGAAGCTTTCTTT.

This clone was found a few times. The chain carries TRBV9 and TRBJ1-4; possible D gene TRBD1, 5 bases. The V end lost 0 bases, the J end lost 7 bases, and 13 bases lay between the germline ends. The CDR3 consists of 15 residues. CDR1 SGDLS and CDR2 YYNGEE come from the germline V gene. DNA of the CDR3: TGTGCCAGCAGCGTAGAGGGAGGGGACGGTGAAAAACTGTTTTTT. Translated, it gives CASSVEGGDGEKLFF. The complete variable domain, with remaining parts taken from reference TRBV9 and TRBJ1-4, reads DSGVTQTPKHLITATGQRVTLRCSPRSGDLSVYWYQQSLDQGLQFLIQYYNGEERAKGNILERFSAQQFPDLHSELNLSSLELGDSALYFCASSVEGGDGEKLFFGSGTQLSVL.

On this clone: Other DNA sequences in the sample encode the same CDR3. The chain joins TRBV19 to TRBJ2-1; D gene ambiguous. The V end lost 3 bases, the J end lost 2 bases, and 5 bases lay between the germline ends. The germline gives CDR1 LNHDA, CDR2 SQIVND (reference sequence). This CDR3 region has 13 residues. CDR3 nucleotides: TGTGCCAGTAGTATCCGACCCTACAATGAGCAGTTCTTC. Translation gives CASSIRPYNEQFF.

The chain carries TRBV21-1 and TRBJ1-2. TRBV21-1 is a documented pseudogene. The CDR3 sequence is 13 residues long. The CDR3 protein is CASSTQCAYGYTF. In DNA, the CDR3 is TGTGCCAGCAGCACGCAATGCGCCTATGGCTACACCTTC.

This clone was seen just once. Other DNA sequences of this sample code for an identical CDR3. This chain uses TRBV2 with TRBJ1-4; D may be TRBD1 (6 bases). Per germline, CDR1 SNHLY and CDR2 FYNNEI. The CDR3 length is 15 residues. The V end lost 5 bases, the J end lost 3 bases, and 13 bases lay between the germline ends. CDR3 nucleotides: TGTGCCAGCAGTCAACAGGGAGCTGCTAATGAAAAACTGTTTTTT. Protein: CASSQQGAANEKLFF.

The chain links TRBV10-3 to TRBJ2-7; 11 positions agree with TRBD2. The ends lost 2 bases at V and 6 bases at J; junction bases unmatched: 9. Germline V lookup: CDR1 ENHRY, CDR2 SYGVKD. This CDR3 has 16 amino acids. CDR3 sequence reads: CAISEPSSGRMGEQYF. CDR3 nucleotides: TGTGCCATCAGTGAGCCCTCTAGCGGGAGGATGGGCGAGCAGTACTTC.

This chain joins TRBV6-6 and TRBJ2-1; no firm D call. The germline CDR1 and CDR2 sequences are MNHNY and SVGAGI (reference sequence). The CDR3 consists of 13 residues. V was pared by 2 bases and J by 13 bases, with 15 bases between. The CDR3 coding sequence is TGTGCCAGCAGTTACGCCCTCGGACGCCACCAGTTCTTC. It is translated as CASSYALGRHQFF.

A few counts support this clone. The rearrangement uses TRBV7-9 and TRBJ2-5, with TRBD1 as a possible D gene (6 bases). From germline, CDR1 is SEHNR and CDR2 FQNEAQ (reference sequence). This CDR3 contains 17 residues. V dropped 5 bases and J dropped 2 bases, with 21 bases sitting between them. This chain's CDR3 is CASSLRGRQTMQETQYF. The CDR3 bases are TGTGCCAGCAGCCTCAGGGGACGTCAAACGATGCAAGAGACCCAGTACTTC.

Remarks on this clone: Other DNA sequences in this sample translate to the same CDR3. This chain connects TRBV7-2 to TRBJ2-1; no reliable D call. This CDR3 spans 13 amino acids. Trimming removed 1 base from V and 4 bases from J, with 5 bases in between. The germline CDR1 and CDR2 sequences are SGHTA and FQGNSA. The CDR3 region has the DNA TGTGCCAGCAGCTTAGTACTGTACAATGAGCAGTTCTTC. As protein: CASSLVLYNEQFF. The full variable domain, in which reference TRBV7-2 and TRBJ2-1 provide the parts outside the CDR3, is GAGVSQSPSNKVTEKGKDVELRCDPISGHTALYWYRQSLGQGLEFLIYFQGNSAPDKSGLPSDRFSAERTGGSVSTLTIQRTQQEDSAVYLCASSLVLYNEQFFGPGTRLTVL.

The chain combines TRBV15 with TRBJ2-1; D remains unclear. V shed 3 bases and J shed 5 bases, with 14 bases lying between them. CDR3 length: 15 amino acids. The germline gives CDR1 LNHNV, CDR2 YYDKDF (reference sequence). The CDR3 region is CATSSTGSRDNEQFF. The CDR3 DNA follows: TGTGCCACCAGCAGTACCGGGTCTCGGGACAATGAGCAGTTCTTC.

This clone was found many times. The V and J genes are TRBV4-3 and TRBJ2-2, with D possibly matching TRBD2 (5 bases). Trimming removed 1 base from V and 8 bases from J, with 8 bases in between. CDR1 is LGHNA and CDR2 is YSLEER in the germline V gene. The CDR3 length is 13 residues. The CDR3 sequence: CASSQGGEGELFF. The CDR3 DNA sequence: TGCGCCAGCAGCCAAGGGGGAGAAGGGGAGCTGTTTTTT.

On this clone itself: Additional DNA sequences in this sample encode the identical CDR3. The CDR3 region has the DNA TGTGCCAGCAGTCTTTTGGGGAACACCGGGGAGCTGTTTTTT. As protein: CASSLLGNTGELFF. The gene calls are TRBV7-9 and TRBJ2-2; D is ambiguous. CDR1 is SEHNR, CDR2 FQNEAQ, per germline (reference sequence). V gave up 6 bases and J gave up 1 base, with 9 bases separating them. There are 14 residues in the CDR3.

CDR3 bases: TGCAGCGTTGTGGGGGGGTACAATGAGCAGTTCTTC. Translating it yields CSVVGGYNEQFF. V is TRBV29-1 and J is TRBJ2-1; 7 bases line up with TRBD2. Germline trimming cut 4 bases from V and 4 bases from J; bases unmatched to any gene: 1. The CDR3 totals 12 residues. CDR1 and CDR2 from the germline V gene are SQVTM and ANQGSEA.

This sequence joins TRBV9 and TRBJ2-5, with D hard to call. Germline-derived CDR1 and CDR2 are SGDLS and YYNGEE. Trimming stripped 0 bases from V and 4 bases from J, with 13 bases between. This CDR3 is 15 amino acids long. CDR3 coding DNA: TGTGCCAGCAGCGTAGACCCCCAGTGGGGAGAGACCCAGTACTTC. Amino acids: CASSVDPQWGETQYF.

The V call is TRBV28, the J call TRBJ1-5; 7 bases line up with TRBD1. Germline V gene data show CDR1 as MDHEN and CDR2 as SYDVKM. V lost 4 bases to trimming and J lost 9 bases; unmatched junction nucleotides: 12. The CDR3 is 15 amino acids. The CDR3 nucleotides are TGTGCCAGCAGTTCGGGTGACAGGGCGGGGGGGCCCCAGCATTTT. Its translation: CASSSGDRAGGPQHF.

The chain carries TRBV11-2 and TRBJ2-5, with 7 nucleotides matching TRBD2. The trim removed 5 bases at V and 5 bases at J, leaving 14 bases unmatched. Germline V CDR1 and CDR2: SGHAT, FQNNGV. This CDR3 is built from 16 residues. Here the CDR3 reads CASSRAYSGFGETQYF. As DNA, the CDR3 is TGTGCCAGCAGCCGTGCTTATAGCGGGTTTGGCGAGACCCAGTACTTC.

A word on this clone: Additional DNA sequences in this sample encode the identical CDR3. The gene calls are TRBV5-1 and TRBJ2-1, with 11 bases that match TRBD2. Per germline, CDR1 SGHRS and CDR2 YFSETQ. The CDR3 runs to 17 residues. The V and J ends lost 0 bases and 0 bases, in that order; junction bases with no gene match: 2. Here the CDR3 DNA reads TGCGCCAGCAGCTTGGGACTAGCGGGATCCTCCTACAATGAGCAGTTCTTC. Encoded protein: CASSLGLAGSSYNEQFF.